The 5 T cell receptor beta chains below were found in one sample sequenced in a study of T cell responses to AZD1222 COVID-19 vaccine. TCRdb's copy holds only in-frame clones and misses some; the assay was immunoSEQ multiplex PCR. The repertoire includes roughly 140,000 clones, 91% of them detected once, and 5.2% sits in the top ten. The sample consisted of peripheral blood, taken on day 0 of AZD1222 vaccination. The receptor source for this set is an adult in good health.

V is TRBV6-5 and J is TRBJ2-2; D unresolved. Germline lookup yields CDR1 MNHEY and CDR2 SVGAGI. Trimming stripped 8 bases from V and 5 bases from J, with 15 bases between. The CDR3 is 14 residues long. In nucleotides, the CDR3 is TGTGCCAGCCAAATACATAGGCTTACCGGGGAGCTGTTTTTT. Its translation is CASQIHRLTGELFF.

CDR3 nucleotide sequence: TGCAGTGCTAGTGCGGCGGGGGTCTACGAGCAGTACTTC. Translation: CSASAAGVYEQYF. The chain has TRBV20-1 and TRBJ2-7; 7 bases line up with TRBD2. The germline CDR1 and CDR2 sequences are DFQATT and SNEGSKA (reference sequence). The CDR3 extends over 13 amino acids. J gave up 3 bases and V 3 bases, and 5 bases lay outside the gene matches.

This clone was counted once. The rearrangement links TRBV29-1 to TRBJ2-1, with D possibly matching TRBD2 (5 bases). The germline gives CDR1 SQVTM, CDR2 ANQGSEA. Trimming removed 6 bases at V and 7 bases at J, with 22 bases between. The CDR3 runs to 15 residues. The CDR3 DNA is TGCAGCGTCCCGGTGGGGAGTGGTACTGTAAATGAGCAGTTCTTC. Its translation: CSVPVGSGTVNEQFF.

This chain's CDR3 is CASSGGGPMDQPQHF. CDR3 nucleotide sequence: TGTGCCAGCAGTGGGGGGGGCCCTATGGATCAGCCCCAGCATTTT. This sequence joins TRBV6-2 or TRBV6-3 and TRBJ1-5; D is perhaps TRBD1 (6 bases). Trimming cost V 5 bases and J 5 bases, with 16 bases left between them. This CDR3 is built from 15 residues. Per germline, CDR1 MNHEY and CDR2 SVGEGT.

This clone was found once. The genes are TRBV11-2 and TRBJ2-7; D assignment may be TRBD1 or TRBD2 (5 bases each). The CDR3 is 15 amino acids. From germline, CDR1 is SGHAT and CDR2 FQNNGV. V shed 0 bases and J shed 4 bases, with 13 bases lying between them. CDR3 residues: CASSLDLGTGYEQYF. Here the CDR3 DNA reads TGTGCCAGCAGCTTAGATCTGGGGACCGGGTACGAGCAGTACTTC. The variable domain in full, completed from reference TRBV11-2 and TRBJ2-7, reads EAGVAQSPRYKIIEKRQSVAFWCNPISGHATLYWYQQILGQGPKLLIQFQNNGVVDDSQLPKDRFSAERLKGVDSTLKIQPAKLEDSAVYLCASSLDLGTGYEQYFGPGTRLTVT.